This TCR beta chain was observed in a study of PD-1 blockade in classical Hodgkin lymphoma. V was trimmed by 4 bases and J by 2 bases, leaving 9 bases between them. The CDR3 is made up of 13 amino acids. Germline V gene lookup returns CDR1 MDHEN and CDR2 SYDVKM. Using immunoSEQ multiplex PCR, the repertoire was profiled, and TCRdb retains in-frame clones only, with some absent. Here the sample spans about 50,000 clones, around 87% being singletons. Overall study findings and caveats: Compared with baseline, CD4+ but not CD8+ TCR diversity had risen significantly by C4D1. The diversity seen at baseline in complete responders resembled that of newly diagnosed patients.

Time point in this sample: cycle 4 day 1 (C4D1), after more than five weeks of nivolumab. Brentuximab vedotin exposure varied, and every patient relapsed after autologous stem cell transplantation. Comments on this clone: As yet, its antigen is unknown.

The specimen was peripheral blood mononuclear cells (PBMCs), collected before the fourth cycle of nivolumab. This receptor was obtained from a human donor with classical Hodgkin lymphoma. V is TRBV28 and J is TRBJ2-7, with unresolved D. The chain's CDR3 is CASSSTQTYEQYF. For the CDR3, the DNA is TGTGCCAGCAGTTCGACACAAACCTACGAGCAGTACTTC.